This passage covers 23 T cell receptor beta chains from one sample sequenced in a study of vaccination effects on CD4 cells after COVID-19. For these receptors, no antigen is known. Measured with immunoSEQ multiplex PCR; TCRdb has only the in-frame clones, and not every one. The data show tens of thousands of clones, with around 74% seen just once and roughly 1.2% held by the top ten. Before sequencing took place, the ViraFEST assay used viral peptide pools to expand antigen-specific CD4+ T cells. Culture lasted about 10 days before CD4+ T cell isolation. Each participant was given two doses of one vaccine (BNT162b2 or mRNA-1273). This specimen was CD4+ T cells from PBMCs cultured with HCoV-OC43 spike peptides, taken after COVID-19 vaccination. As for subset: HCoV-OC43 spike overlapping peptide pool stimulation. Source of these receptors: a human donor who received a COVID-19 vaccine.

The J gene is TRBJ1-2, the V gene TRBV19, with no clear D. Germline V gene sequence: CDR1 LNHDA, CDR2 SQIVND (reference sequence). This CDR3 comprises 13 residues. V lost 4 bases and J lost 5, with 11 bases in between. CDR3 coding DNA: TGTGCCAGTAGTAGTGGGGAGTGGTATGGCTACACCTTC. Residues: CASSSGEWYGYTF.

The chain has TRBV29-1 and TRBJ2-7; unclear D gene. V was clipped by 7 bases and J by 6 bases, with 13 bases between them. The germline V gene has CDR1 SQVTM and CDR2 ANQGSEA. The CDR3 sequence is 11 residues long. Here the CDR3 reads CSARAGSEQYV. Here the CDR3 DNA reads TGCAGCGCCCGGGCAGGTAGCGAGCAGTACGTC.

This chain connects TRBV5-1 to TRBJ1-1; the match to TRBD1 covers 8 bases. The germline CDR1 and CDR2 sequences are SGHRS and YFSETQ. This CDR3 spans 13 amino acids. V lost 3 bases to trimming and J lost 6 bases; unmatched junction nucleotides: 4. The CDR3 region is CASSWTGSAEAFF. Written as DNA, the CDR3 is TGCGCCAGCAGCTGGACAGGGTCTGCTGAAGCTTTCTTT.

This clone was detected once. The rearrangement joins TRBV6-5 to TRBJ1-5; 7 bases are shared with TRBD1. The V gene end was trimmed by 0 bases and the J gene end by 6 bases; junction bases not matched to a gene: 5. CDR1 MNHEY and CDR2 SVGAGI come from the germline V gene. The CDR3 extends over 15 amino acids. The CDR3 loop reads CASSYSTGTGQPQHF. The CDR3 DNA is TGTGCCAGCAGTTACTCGACAGGGACGGGTCAGCCCCAGCATTTT.

The chain uses TRBV30 and TRBJ1-2, with D unresolved. This CDR3 comprises 15 residues. V was pared by 0 bases and J by 0 bases, with 11 bases between. Germline V gene sequence: CDR1 GTSNPN, CDR2 SVGIG (reference sequence). The CDR3 is CAWSVFSAANYGYTF. The CDR3 DNA follows: TGTGCCTGGAGTGTCTTCTCGGCAGCTAACTATGGCTACACCTTC.

This rearrangement joins TRBV4-1 to TRBJ2-5; no clear D gene. CDR3 length: 12 residues. Germline assignment: CDR1 MGHRA and CDR2 YSYEKL. Trimming stripped 4 bases from V and 5 bases from J, with 8 bases between. The CDR3 nucleotides are TGCGCCAGCAGCCGGGTGGGGGAGACCCAGTACTTC. Encoded protein: CASSRVGETQYF.

V gene TRBV5-1 combines with J gene TRBJ1-4, with D possibly being TRBD1 (6 bases). The CDR3 extends over 14 amino acids. V was trimmed by 6 bases and J by 5 bases, leaving 14 bases between them. CDR1 is SGHRS and CDR2 is YFSETQ in the germline V gene. The CDR3 coding sequence is TGCGCCAGCACCGAGGGGGATACGAATGAAAAACTGTTTTTT. It translates to CASTEGDTNEKLFF.

This chain uses TRBV5-1 with TRBJ2-1, with D unclear. The V and J ends lost 5 bases and 5 bases respectively, with 14 bases between them. Germline values: CDR1 SGHRS, CDR2 YFSETQ. The CDR3 loop spans 14 amino acids. This chain's CDR3 is CASSRDSQNNEQFF. The CDR3 DNA reads as TGCGCCAGCAGTCGAGACTCACAGAACAATGAGCAGTTCTTC. Filled out from reference TRBV5-1 and TRBJ2-1, the complete variable domain reads KAGVTQTPRYLIKTRGQQVTLSCSPISGHRSVSWYQQTPGQGLQFLFEYFSETQRNKGNFPGRFSGRQFSNSRSEMNVSTLELGDSALYLCASSRDSQNNEQFFGPGTRLTVL.

This chain links TRBV5-5 with TRBJ1-2, with 12 bases lining up with TRBD1. The CDR3 sequence is 14 residues long. The ends lost 4 bases at V and 7 bases at J; junction bases unmatched: 5. The germline CDR1 and CDR2 sequences are SGHKS and YYEKEE (reference sequence). The CDR3 sequence: CASSPGQGAGGYTF. CDR3 in DNA: TGTGCCAGCAGCCCGGGACAGGGGGCCGGTGGCTACACCTTC.

The chain has TRBV6-2 or TRBV6-3 and TRBJ2-1, with TRBD2 matching 7 bases. CDR3 length equals 14 residues. With V trimmed by 6 bases and J by 3 bases, 5 bases remained unmatched. In germline, CDR1 is MNHEY, CDR2 SVGEGT. The CDR3 coding sequence is TGTGCCAGCAGCTTAGGGACTAACTACAATGAGCAGTTCTTC. It encodes CASSLGTNYNEQFF.

This chain uses TRBV4-1 with TRBJ2-3, with 11 bases aligning to TRBD1. The CDR3 consists of 16 residues. Per germline, CDR1 MGHRA and CDR2 YSYEKL. V shed 4 bases and J 6 bases; nucleotides not matched to a gene: 9. CDR3 DNA sequence: TGCGCCAGCAGCCCCGGGACAGGGGGAAGTGCGGATACGCAGTATTTT. It encodes CASSPGTGGSADTQYF.

The V gene is TRBV7-3, the J gene TRBJ2-1; 7 positions agree with TRBD2. This CDR3 region has 15 residues. V trimming: 2 bases; J trimming: 9 bases; junction bases outside the gene matches: 10. Looked up from germline, CDR1 is SGHTA and CDR2 is FQGTGA. The CDR3 DNA sequence: TGTGCCAGCAGCTTATTGTCTCGACTAGCTGGTGAGCAGTTCTTC. Its protein product is CASSLLSRLAGEQFF.

The chain recombines TRBV4-3 with TRBJ1-1; D not resolved. Between the trimmed V and J ends, which lost 4 bases and 5 bases, there was a span of 11 bases. The germline V gene has CDR1 LGHNA and CDR2 YSLEER. This CDR3 comprises 13 residues. The CDR3 sequence: CASSPRTGTEAFF. The CDR3 DNA sequence: TGCGCCAGCAGCCCAAGGACGGGTACTGAAGCTTTCTTT.

This chain connects TRBV30 to TRBJ2-2; D perhaps matches TRBD1 (6 bases). The V end lost 3 bases, the J end lost 7 bases, and 12 bases lay between the germline ends. The CDR3 is made up of 13 amino acids. Germline-derived CDR1 and CDR2 are GTSNPN and SVGIG (reference sequence). The CDR3 loop reads CAWRTGAVGELFF. For the CDR3, the DNA is TGTGCCTGGAGGACAGGAGCGGTCGGGGAGCTGTTTTTT. Filled out from reference TRBV30 and TRBJ2-2, the complete variable domain reads SQTIHQWPATLVQPVGSPLSLECTVEGTSNPNLYWYRQAAGRGLQLLFYSVGIGQISSEVPQNLSASRPQDRQFILSSKKLLLSDSGFYLCAWRTGAVGELFFGEGSRLTVL.

This chain uses TRBV4-3 with TRBJ2-2; D is unclear. The CDR3 is 14 amino acids. Trimming shortened V by 4 bases and J by 1 base, and 7 bases separated the two germline ends. The germline V gene encodes CDR1 LGHNA and CDR2 YSLEER. This CDR3 reads CASSRKGNTGELFF. In DNA, the CDR3 is TGCGCCAGCAGCCGGAAAGGGAACACCGGGGAGCTGTTTTTT.

This clone was picked up one time. The rearrangement uses TRBV3-1 (or the pseudogene TRBV3-2) and TRBJ1-2; D ambiguous. CDR1 LGHDT and CDR2 YNNKEL come from the germline V gene (reference sequence). V was pared by 1 base and J by 4 bases, with 1 base between. This CDR3 spans 11 amino acids. The CDR3 protein is CASSQAYGYTF. The CDR3 nucleotides are TGTGCCAGCAGCCAAGCCTATGGCTACACCTTC.

The chain joins TRBV2 to TRBJ1-4; a weak D match, TRBD1 (5 bases). The CDR3 runs 14 residues. V was clipped by 6 bases and J by 6 bases, with 14 bases between them. The germline V gene encodes CDR1 SNHLY and CDR2 FYNNEI. The CDR3 nucleotides are TGTGCCAGCAGGCCTCGGGGCTGGGATGAAAAACTGTTTTTT. Translation: CASRPRGWDEKLFF.

The chain recombines TRBV10-3 with TRBJ2-5, with 7 positions matching TRBD2. CDR1 and CDR2 from the germline V gene are ENHRY and SYGVKD. The CDR3 covers 14 residues. Trimming took 7 bases from V and 1 from J; bases not matched to a gene: 6. This CDR3 is CAITGGTPQETQYF. The CDR3 region has the DNA TGTGCCATCACCGGGGGGACCCCCCAAGAGACCCAGTACTTC.

The chain recombines TRBV4-1 with TRBJ1-4; 9 nucleotides agree with TRBD1. V lost 2 bases to trimming and J lost 8 bases; unmatched junction nucleotides: 9. CDR1 is MGHRA and CDR2 is YSYEKL in the germline V gene. The CDR3 runs 16 residues. CDR3 amino acids: CASSQTNRGLKEKLFF. CDR3 DNA sequence: TGCGCCAGCAGCCAAACCAACAGGGGGCTCAAGGAAAAACTGTTTTTT.

This clone has just one count. The chain uses TRBV7-8 and TRBJ1-5; D unresolved. Trimming shortened V by 1 base and J by 0 bases, and 7 bases separated the two germline ends. The CDR3 is 15 residues long. CDR1 SGHVS and CDR2 FQNEAQ come from the germline V gene. The CDR3 is CASSLVAGSNQPQHF. CDR3 DNA: TGTGCCAGCAGCTTAGTGGCAGGTAGCAATCAGCCCCAGCATTTT.

The chain has TRBV25-1 and TRBJ2-3; a weak D match, TRBD2 (6 bases). The CDR3 consists of 14 residues. Between the trimmed V and J ends, which lost 8 bases and 1 base, there was a span of 13 bases. Germline CDR1 MGHDK, CDR2 SYGVNS. This chain's CDR3 is CASSSSARTDTQYF. CDR3 nucleotide sequence: TGTGCCAGCTCCTCTAGCGCCCGCACAGATACGCAGTATTTT. Looking up the rest from reference TRBV25-1 and TRBJ2-3 gives the full variable domain: EADIYQTPRYLVIGTGKKITLECSQTMGHDKMYWYQQDPGMELHLIHYSYGVNSTEKGDLSSESTVSRIRTEHFPLTLESARPSHTSQYLCASSSSARTDTQYFGPGTRLTVL.

The rearrangement uses TRBV7-2 and TRBJ1-6; the D gene is possibly TRBD1 (5 bases). Germline V CDR1 and CDR2: SGHTA, FQGNSA. The CDR3 covers 18 residues. Trimming stripped 4 bases from V and 0 bases from J, with 16 bases between. The CDR3 nucleotides read TGTGCCAGCAGCTCCCCTAAAACAGGCGGCTCCTATAATTCACCCCTCCACTTT. It yields the protein CASSSPKTGGSYNSPLHF.

The CDR3 is CASSFPPTSAFSSYEQYV. The CDR3 DNA sequence: TGTGCCAGCAGCTTCCCCCCAACGTCGGCTTTTAGCTCCTACGAGCAGTACGTC. The V call is TRBV11-2, the J call TRBJ2-7; D remains unclear. Trimming shortened V by 3 bases and J by 0 bases, and 21 bases separated the two germline ends. The CDR3 sequence is 18 residues long. Germline V gene sequence: CDR1 SGHAT, CDR2 FQNNGV.